This TCR beta chain was captured in a study of CD8+ T cells in alopecia areata. Study-wide background: The share of scalp area affected provided the severity score for treated patients. Study results and limitations: Scalp and blood retained many expanded lesional clones during tofacitinib. Clonality was higher in lesional than normal scalp, especially in alopecia totalis/universalis.

RNA extraction and reverse transcription yielded cDNA as sequencing template. Profiled with immunoSEQ multiplex PCR; TCRdb holds only in-frame clones, not every one. The sample yields 150,000 to 200,000 clones, approximately 61% seen once. There are a few counts of this clone. The antigen remains undetermined. Distinct nucleotide sequences in the sample also encode this CDR3. This sample's treatment: oral pan-JAK inhibitor, 5-10 mg twice daily. Patients with alopecia areata provided lesional scalp punch biopsies as well as peripheral blood. The CDR3 is 12 residues long. The junction had 3 bases not matched to a gene; V was cut back by 6 bases and J by 5 bases. CDR1 and CDR2 from the germline V gene are SQVTM and ANQGSEA.

The receptor comes from a human donor with alopecia areata. This chain links TRBV29-1 with TRBJ1-2, with 10 bases fitting TRBD1. The starting material was CD4+ T cells sorted from blood, obtained at week 24, from a patient treated with tofacitinib. This chain's CDR3 is CSVGDRGYGYTF. DNA for the CDR3: TGCAGCGTGGGGGACAGGGGTTATGGCTACACCTTC.